This T cell receptor beta chain was recovered during a study of CD8+CD57+ T cells in acquired aplastic anemia. In the case of this clonotype: One end of the junction does not line up with germline, which may come from a read error.

The template for TCR beta VDJ and CDR3 sequence profiling was genomic DNA. TCRdb fed the reads into MiXCR, producing one record per CDR3 protein. There are some 190,000 distinct CDR3 sequences in the sample; roughly half occur only once, and about 2.9% lies in the top ten. Germline lookup yields CDR1 SQVTM and CDR2 ANQGSEA. This CDR3 is built from 12 residues. Sequencing was done on a sample of sorted CD4+, CD8+, or CD8+CD57+ T cells (not recorded which) from PBMCs. The V gene is TRBV29-1, the J gene TRBJ1-2; D is unclear. The clonotype was recovered from a human donor in good health. Here the CDR3 reads CNVGIGRYSYTF. The CDR3 DNA follows: TGCAACGTTGGAATAGGGCGCTATAGCTACACCTTC.